Reported below is one T cell receptor (beta chain). This clone has a handful of counts. What this receptor recognizes is not known. Nothing much larger sits one base from this clone, and base qualities are not available. The collaborating institutions used their own protocols to collect whole blood in K2EDTA tubes. Collaborator samples were shipped for TCRbeta analysis as frozen whole blood, isolated PBMCs, or DNA extracted from either sample type. Relative to germline, V is missing 6 bases and J is missing 10 bases, with 8 bases of the junction outside any gene match. The CDR3, from cysteine to phenylalanine, totals 15 residues. Only the CDR3 portion is preserved as DNA: 45 bases, with reading frame beginning at the first base. The CDR1 and CDR2 encoded by the germline V gene are MDHEN and SYDVKM. The source of the sample is a study of blood T cell repertoires in COVID-19 (dated by TCRdb to about 2020). Looking at the study overall: Samples covering the acute and convalescent phases of COVID-19 were provided by collaborators in the United States, Italy and Spain. Deeply sampled blood TCRbeta repertoires from subjects exposed to, actively infected with, or recovered from COVID-19 were included in the dataset. The repertoires were released in a freely available public database meant as a resource for research on the immune response to SARS-CoV-2. The material from the prospective study consisted of cDNA or gDNA derived from T cells, B-cell-depleted T cells, or PBMCs. HLA class I and class II types, where available, came from metadata supplied by the sample provider rather than from assay-based typing. Sample metadata almost always included a de-identified subject ID, COVID-19 status, age in years and sex. The samples were drawn from the first 160 participants of the ongoing ImmuneRACE study and from 1,200 or so subjects provided by 6 global collaborators.

TCRbeta CDR3 regions were amplified from genomic DNA by means of the immunoSEQ Assay, a bias-controlled multiplex PCR. As for how the authors treated the data: Nucleated cell counts per sample were estimated from amplification of reference gene primers within the assay. To quantify the absolute abundance of each unique TCRbeta CDR3 rearrangement, sequence reads were collapsed and filtered. For each sample, productive Simpson clonality was calculated as the square root of Simpson's diversity index over productive rearrangements. Not all clones reach the TCRdb copy of this immuneACCESS table, which keeps in-frame sequences only. Checked studies attribute under half of the gap to unresolved V genes and leave the rest unexplained. Clone size and V and J calls were adopted from that table, with D and trimming inferred from the DNA. The sample has 65,000 to 80,000 clones on record, roughly four fifths of them singletons. The ten top clones hold 20% to 25% of the sample.

Overall results and qualifications from the work: The amount of clinical and demographic metadata varied by source and participant and was provided uncurated.

The rearranged segments are TRBV28 and TRBJ1-6; TRBD1 agrees with 11 junctional bases. This sequence originates from a human donor in a cohort sampled during active COVID-19. Sequenced: peripheral blood. The CDR3 loop reads CASRPSGTGGSPLHF. At the DNA level, the sequence is TGTGCCAGCAGGCCCTCCGGGACAGGGGGATCACCCCTCCACTTT.